This TCR beta chain stems from a study of preoperative IRX-2 immunotherapy in early breast cancer. CDR1 and CDR2 (germline): GTSNPN, SVGIG (reference sequence). CDR3 length: 14 residues. This table comes from immunoSEQ multiplex PCR, and its TCRdb copy is limited to in-frame clones, with some not included. There are approximately 34,000 clones in the sample; nearly 95% occur only once, and 5% to 7% lies in the top ten. As for treatment: preoperative locoregional IRX-2 cytokine immunotherapy. Preoperative locoregional IRX-2 cytokine immunotherapy was tested in the phase Ib source study. For this clone: A read error may produce the germline difference seen at one junction end.

This receptor was identified in a human donor with breast cancer. The specimen was obtained from a patient treated with IRX-2 immunotherapy. The rearrangement links TRBV30 to TRBJ2-7; 7 bases are a match to TRBD2. CDR3 DNA sequence: TGTGCCTGGAGTGTCGCTAGCGGCTCCTTCGAGCAGTACTTC. Translated, it gives CAWSVASGSFEQYF.